A single T cell receptor (beta chain) is shown here with its context. The data originate from a study of blood T cell repertoires in COVID-19. The overall study: Acute and convalescent COVID-19 specimens originated in the United States, Italy and Spain.

In the authors' workflow: Reference gene primer amplification in the assay estimated nucleated cell counts. TCRdb's table, derived via immunoSEQ multiplex PCR, lists solely in-frame clones and lacks some. That table furnishes V, J and clone size, whereas the DNA furnished D and trimming. The repertoire holds hundreds of thousands of clones, around 90% seen once, with 4.5% to 5.5% in the top ten. This sequence originates from a man aged 55 to 70 who had recovered from COVID-19. Source material: PBMCs or T cells enriched from blood (not recorded which).

CDR3 amino acids: CASGLGTSAHNEQFF. CDR3 sequence (DNA): TGTGCTAGTGGTTTGGGGACTAGCGCCCACAATGAGCAGTTCTTC. The chain has TRBV12-5 and TRBJ2-1, with 9 nucleotides matching TRBD2. The CDR3 loop spans 15 amino acids. Germline V gives CDR1 LGHNT, CDR2 FRNRAP. J gave up 5 bases and V 1 base, and 3 bases lay outside the gene matches.